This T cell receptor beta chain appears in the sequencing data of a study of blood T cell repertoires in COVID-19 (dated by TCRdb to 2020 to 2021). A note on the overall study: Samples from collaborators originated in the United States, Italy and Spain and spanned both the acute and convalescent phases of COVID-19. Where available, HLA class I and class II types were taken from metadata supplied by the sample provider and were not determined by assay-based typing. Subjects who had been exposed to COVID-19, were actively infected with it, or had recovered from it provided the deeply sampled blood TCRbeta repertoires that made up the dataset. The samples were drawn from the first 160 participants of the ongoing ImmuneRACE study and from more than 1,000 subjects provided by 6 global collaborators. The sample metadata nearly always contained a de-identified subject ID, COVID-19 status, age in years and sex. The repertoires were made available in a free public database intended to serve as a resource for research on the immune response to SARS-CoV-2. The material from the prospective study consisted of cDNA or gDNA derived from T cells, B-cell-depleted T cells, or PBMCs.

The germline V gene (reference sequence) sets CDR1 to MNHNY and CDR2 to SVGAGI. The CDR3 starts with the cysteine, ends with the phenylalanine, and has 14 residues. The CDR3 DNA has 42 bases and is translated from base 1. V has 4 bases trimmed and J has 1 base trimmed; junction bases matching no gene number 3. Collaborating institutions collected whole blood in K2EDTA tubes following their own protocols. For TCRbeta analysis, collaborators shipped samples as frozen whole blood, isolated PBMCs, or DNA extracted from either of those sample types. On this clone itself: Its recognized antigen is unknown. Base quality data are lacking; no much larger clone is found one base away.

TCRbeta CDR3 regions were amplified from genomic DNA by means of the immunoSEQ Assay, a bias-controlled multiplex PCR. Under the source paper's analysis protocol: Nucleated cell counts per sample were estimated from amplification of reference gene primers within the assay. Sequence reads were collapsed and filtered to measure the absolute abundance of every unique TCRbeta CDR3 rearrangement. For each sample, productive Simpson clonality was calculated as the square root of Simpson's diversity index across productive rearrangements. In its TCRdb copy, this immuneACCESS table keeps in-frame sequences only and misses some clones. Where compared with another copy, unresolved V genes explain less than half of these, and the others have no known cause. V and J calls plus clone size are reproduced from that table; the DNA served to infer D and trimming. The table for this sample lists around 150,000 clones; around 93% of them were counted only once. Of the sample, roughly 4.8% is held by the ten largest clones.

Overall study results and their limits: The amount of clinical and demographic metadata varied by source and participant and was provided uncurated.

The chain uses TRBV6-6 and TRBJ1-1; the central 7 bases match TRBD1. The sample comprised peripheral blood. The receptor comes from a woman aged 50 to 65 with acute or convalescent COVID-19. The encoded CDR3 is CASSFWTGNTEAFF. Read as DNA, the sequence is TGTGCCAGCAGTTTCTGGACAGGGAACACTGAAGCTTTCTTT.